This T cell receptor (beta chain) emerged from a study of identical twins. In this sample, this clonotype turned up a few times. No antigen is known for it. TCRdb re-called the 5' RACE reads with MiXCR, one entry per CDR3 protein. The repertoire holds around 490,000 distinct CDR3 sequences, with approximately 20% as singletons. Points from the study as a whole: Twins showed weaker excess sharing in their beta out-of-frame sequences.

These data were likewise used in another study, on yellow fever vaccine responses in identical twins.

The specimen sequenced was CD4+ T cells sorted from blood. The sequence was collected from a woman aged 18 to 35 in good health.

The CDR3, as DNA: TGTGCCAGCAGTTTAAAGGCGACTATCCAAGAGACCCAGTACTTC. It specifies CASSLKATIQETQYF. The V call is TRBV12-3 or TRBV12-4, the J call TRBJ2-5; D may be TRBD2 (5 bases). V lost 2 bases, J lost 1 base, and 11 bases lay in between. The CDR3 totals 15 residues.